These 31 T cell receptor beta chains came from one sample sequenced in a study of CD8 T cells in ankylosing spondylitis. TCRdb re-called the 5' RACE reads through MiXCR, storing one row per CDR3 protein. The sample yields some 200,000 distinct CDR3 sequences, approximately 18% seen once. What was sequenced was blood, either unsorted or a sorted T cell fraction (not recorded which). These receptors came from a male donor between 10 and 30 years old with ankylosing spondylitis or in good health (not recorded which).

This clonotype came up many times. The chain combines TRBV24-1 with TRBJ2-1, with TRBD2 as a possible D gene (6 bases). The CDR3 totals 17 residues. Germline V gene lookup returns CDR1 KGHDR and CDR2 SFDVKD. V was pared by 3 bases and J by 0 bases, with 14 bases between. The CDR3: CATSDQSSGASYNEQFF. For the CDR3, the DNA is TGTGCCACCAGTGATCAGAGTAGCGGAGCCTCCTACAATGAGCAGTTCTTC.

Comment on this clonotype: A much more abundant neighbour one base away suggests this may be a read error. J is TRBJ1-2 and V is TRBV7-2; D remains unclear. This CDR3 spans 12 amino acids. The germline V and J ends were trimmed by 5 bases and 0 bases, with 4 bases remaining between them. CDR1 SGHTA and CDR2 FQGNSA come from the germline V gene. CDR3 sequence reads: CASSGANYGYTF. CDR3 sequence (DNA): TGTGCCAGCAGCGGAGCTAACTATGGCTACACCTTC. The variable domain in full, completed from reference TRBV7-2 and TRBJ1-2, reads GAGVSQSPSNKVTEKGKDVELRCDPISGHTALYWYRQSLGQGLEFLIYFQGNSAPDKSGLPSDRFSAERTGGSVSTLTIQRTQQEDSAVYLCASSGANYGYTFGSGTRLTVV.

This clonotype was counted a single time. CDR3 in DNA: TGTGCCAGCAGTCGACAGGGGGGGAGCTACGAGCAGTACGTC. It codes for CASSRQGGSYEQYV. V and J are TRBV27 and TRBJ2-7, with 9 positions matching TRBD1. Per germline, CDR1 MNHEY and CDR2 SMNVEV (reference sequence). V dropped 5 bases and J dropped 3; count of bases not matched to a gene: 5. The CDR3 has 14 residues.

The chain has TRBV6-6 and TRBJ2-7; TRBD1 agrees at 7 bases. Per the germline V gene, CDR1 is MNHNY and CDR2 is SVGAGI (reference sequence). The V gene end was trimmed by 4 bases and the J gene end by 0 bases; junction bases not matched to a gene: 9. The CDR3 has 16 amino acids. The DNA for the CDR3 is TGTGCCAGCAGTTCGTCCGGACAGGCGAGCTCCTACGAGCAGTACGTC. Its protein is CASSSSGQASSYEQYV.

This clonotype was counted many times. This sequence joins TRBV7-9 and TRBJ2-3; 12 nucleotides line up with TRBD2. V was clipped by 4 bases and J by 6 bases; unmatched bases: 8. CDR1 and CDR2 (germline): SEHNR, FQNEAQ (reference sequence). The CDR3 runs to 16 residues. The CDR3 is CASSSTSGRGWDTQYF. The CDR3 bases are TGTGCCAGCAGCTCGACTAGCGGGAGAGGATGGGATACGCAGTATTTT.

This clonotype was detected ten times or more. This chain connects TRBV4-2 to TRBJ1-4, with 9 bases that match TRBD1. V lost 1 base to trimming and J lost 7 bases; unmatched junction nucleotides: 7. The CDR3 is 16 amino acids. Germline values: CDR1 LGHNA, CDR2 YNFKEQ. The CDR3 loop is CASSQGDRASGEKLFF. In DNA form, the CDR3 reads TGTGCCAGCAGCCAAGGGGACAGGGCGAGTGGTGAAAAACTGTTTTTT.

This clonotype has ten or more counts. The chain carries TRBV7-8 and TRBJ2-1; the D is unclear. V lost 5 bases and J 8 bases, leaving 7 bases between the germline ends. The CDR3 runs 11 residues. Looked up from germline, CDR1 is SGHVS and CDR2 is FQNEAQ. CDR3 in DNA: TGTGCCAGCAGCCCCATGTATGAGCAGTTCTTC. It specifies CASSPMYEQFF.

This clonotype was found many times. At one of its ends the junction is not consistent with the germline gene, which may arise from a read error. CDR3: CASSLGGGAKTGELFF. DNA of the CDR3: TGTGCCAGCAGTTTGGGGGGGGGCGCGAAAACCGGGGAGCTGTTTTTT. V gene TRBV12-3 or TRBV12-4 combines with J gene TRBJ2-2; TRBD2 might be the D (7 bases). The CDR3 runs 16 residues.

The V and J genes are TRBV7-9 and TRBJ2-3; 7 positions agree with TRBD2. Germline V gene data show CDR1 as SEHNR and CDR2 as FQNEAQ (reference sequence). The CDR3 contains 14 residues. The V gene end was trimmed by 3 bases and the J gene end by 3 bases; junction bases not matched to a gene: 3. CDR3 DNA sequence: TGTGCCAGCAGCTTCGGACTAGAGACAGATACGCAGTATTTT. This sequence encodes CASSFGLETDTQYF.

This clonotype showed up many times. The chain has TRBV6-5 and TRBJ2-4, with 7 bases aligning to TRBD1. V was pared by 5 bases and J by 6 bases, with 7 bases of the junction left unmatched. CDR3 size: 14 residues. Germline lookup yields CDR1 MNHEY and CDR2 SVGAGI. The CDR3: CASSNGAGGNIQYF. The CDR3 DNA sequence: TGTGCCAGCAGTAATGGCGCAGGGGGAAACATTCAGTACTTC.

This clonotype was recorded many times. The genes are TRBV5-1 and TRBJ2-5; 10 bases match TRBD1. Germline trimming cut 1 base from V and 5 bases from J; bases unmatched to any gene: 5. The CDR3 contains 15 residues. CDR1 is SGHRS, CDR2 YFSETQ, per germline. The CDR3 DNA follows: TGCGCCAGCAGCTTGTATGGACAGGGGGGGGAGACCCAGTACTTC. Residues: CASSLYGQGGETQYF. The whole variable domain, remainder taken from reference TRBV5-1 and TRBJ2-5, is KAGVTQTPRYLIKTRGQQVTLSCSPISGHRSVSWYQQTPGQGLQFLFEYFSETQRNKGNFPGRFSGRQFSNSRSEMNVSTLELGDSALYLCASSLYGQGGETQYFGPGTRLLVL.

The chain joins TRBV6-5 to TRBJ2-7; possibly TRBD2 for D (6 bases). The CDR3 is 13 amino acids. Germline V gene lookup returns CDR1 MNHEY and CDR2 SVGAGI. Trimming left V 7 bases short and J 3 bases short, with 13 bases between. This CDR3 reads CASKTSGSYEQYV. CDR3 bases: TGTGCCAGCAAAACCTCCGGGAGCTACGAGCAGTACGTC.

The CDR3: CSAEQGANTGELFF. The DNA for the CDR3 is TGCAGCGCCGAACAGGGTGCGAACACCGGGGAGCTGTTTTTT. V gene TRBV29-1 combines with J gene TRBJ2-2; D might be TRBD1 (6 bases). V lost 7 bases and J 0 bases, leaving 12 bases between the germline ends. The CDR3 spans 14 residues. CDR1 is SQVTM and CDR2 is ANQGSEA in the germline V gene.

Turning to this clonotype: The junction departs from the called germline gene at one end, perhaps through a read error. The genes are TRBV18 and TRBJ2-7; no clear D. The CDR3 spans 12 residues. Per germline, CDR1 KGHSH and CDR2 LQKENI. The CDR3: CASSPGSDEQYF. As DNA, the CDR3 is TGTGCCAGCTCACCAGGCTCCGACGAGCAGTACTTC. The full variable domain, its missing parts supplied by reference TRBV18 and TRBJ2-7, is NAGVMQNPRHLVRRRGQEARLRCSPMKGHSHVYWYRQLPEEGLKFMVYLQKENIIDESGMPKERFSAEFPKEGPSILRIQQVVRGDSAAYFCASSPGSDEQYFGPGTRLTVT.

This clonotype was recorded many times. The chain has TRBV12-3 or TRBV12-4 and TRBJ1-5; TRBD1 might be the D (5 bases). The V end lost 3 bases, the J end lost 7 bases, and 13 bases lay between the germline ends. The CDR3 extends over 14 amino acids. CDR3 sequence reads: CASSFSGTGQPQHF. The DNA of the CDR3 is TGTGCCAGCAGTTTCTCTGGGACTGGCCAGCCCCAGCATTTT.

This clonotype was found many times. The chain carries TRBV24-1 and TRBJ2-1, with unresolved D. The CDR3 consists of 11 residues. Between the trimmed V and J ends, which lost 7 bases and 8 bases, there was a span of 8 bases. Germline V gene data show CDR1 as KGHDR and CDR2 as SFDVKD. CDR3 nucleotides: TGTGCCACCAGAATGGGCGATGAGCAGTTCTTC. Its protein is CATRMGDEQFF.

On this clonotype itself: The conserved phenylalanine or tryptophan normally closing the CDR3 is absent here, so this likely arose from a read error. V usage is TRBV30 and J usage is TRBJ1-1, with no clear D. This CDR3 comprises 14 residues. With 3 bases removed from V and 1 base from J, the gap between germline ends came to 12 bases. CDR1 GTSNPN and CDR2 SVGIG come from the germline V gene (reference sequence). The CDR3 nucleotides read TGTGCCTGGAGCGGGCTTCTAGGGAACACTGAAGCTTTCTCT. It is translated as CAWSGLLGNTEAFS.

Only a few counts were recorded for this clonotype. The rearrangement links TRBV29-1 to TRBJ1-1; TRBD1 agrees at 8 bases. V was pared by 7 bases and J by 3 bases, with 10 bases of the junction left unmatched. Germline V gene data show CDR1 as SQVTM and CDR2 as ANQGSEA. The CDR3 runs to 14 residues. The CDR3 spells CSGDQGAGDTEAFF. The CDR3 DNA follows: TGCAGCGGGGATCAGGGGGCGGGGGACACTGAAGCTTTCTTT.

This clonotype was recorded many times. The chain recombines TRBV27 with TRBJ2-1, with 11 nucleotides matching TRBD1. In germline, CDR1 is MNHEY, CDR2 SMNVEV (reference sequence). CDR3 size: 15 residues. Losses at the gene ends were 7 bases for V and 4 bases for J; bases not matched to a gene: 6. CDR3 DNA: TGTGCCAGCAACCCCGGACAGGGGGCTTACAATGAGCAGTTCTTC. Residues: CASNPGQGAYNEQFF.

V and J are TRBV4-3 and TRBJ1-5; no firm D call. There are 17 residues in the CDR3. CDR1 is LGHNA and CDR2 is YSLEER in the germline V gene. V was pared by 0 bases and J by 0 bases, with 12 bases between. DNA of the CDR3: TGCGCCAGCAGCCAAGATCTGGGCAATGATAGCAATCAGCCCCAGCATTTT. As protein: CASSQDLGNDSNQPQHF.

The V call is TRBV12-3 or TRBV12-4, the J call TRBJ2-1; 7 positions agree with TRBD2. The V gene end was trimmed by 3 bases and the J gene end by 7 bases; junction bases not matched to a gene: 6. The CDR3 loop spans 14 amino acids. CDR3 DNA: TGTGCCAGCAGTTTCGTCAGGGAGGGTAATGAGCAGTTCTTC. Residues: CASSFVREGNEQFF.

The sample holds many counts of this clonotype. The V and J genes are TRBV20-1 and TRBJ2-2; 7 nucleotides match TRBD1. The CDR3 covers 14 residues. With 3 bases clipped from V and 8 bases from J, the junction kept 9 bases outside the gene matches. Germline V gene lookup returns CDR1 DFQATT and CDR2 SNEGSKA (reference sequence). This chain's CDR3 is CSARVNRGTGELFF. CDR3 bases: TGCAGTGCTAGGGTCAACAGGGGAACGGGGGAGCTGTTTTTT.

A single count supports this clonotype. The chain uses TRBV7-8 and TRBJ2-1; 7 bases align to TRBD2. The CDR3 totals 15 residues. Germline CDR1 SGHVS, CDR2 FQNEAQ. The ends lost 2 bases at V and 4 bases at J; junction bases unmatched: 5. The CDR3 DNA sequence: TGTGCCAGCAGCTTATCACGGGAGGAGTACAATGAGCAGTTCTTC. It is translated as CASSLSREEYNEQFF.

This clonotype was picked up many times. The rearrangement uses TRBV15 and TRBJ2-5; TRBD1 or TRBD2 may be the D gene (7 bases each). The CDR3 loop spans 15 amino acids. Germline V gene lookup returns CDR1 LNHNV and CDR2 YYDKDF (reference sequence). Trimming left V 4 bases short and J 5 bases short, with 17 bases between. The CDR3, as DNA: TGTGCCACCAGCAAGGAGGCAGGGGGAGGGGAGACCCAGTACTTC. Amino acid sequence: CATSKEAGGGETQYF.

This clonotype occurred many times. This chain links TRBV6-2 or TRBV6-3 with TRBJ2-1; D gene unclear. Trimming cost V 3 bases and J 1 base, with 10 bases left between them. Germline loops: CDR1 MNHEY, CDR2 SVGEGT. The CDR3 contains 15 residues. As DNA, the CDR3 is TGTGCCAGCAGTTATACTCACCCTTCCTACAATGAGCAGTTCTTC. Protein: CASSYTHPSYNEQFF.

This clonotype was recorded at least ten times. The rearrangement links TRBV20-1 to TRBJ2-4; D gene ambiguous. The germline CDR1 and CDR2 sequences are DFQATT and SNEGSKA (reference sequence). The V gene lost 3 bases and the J gene lost 0 bases, with 9 bases spanning the gap. This CDR3 contains 14 residues. This CDR3 reads CSASVPLAKNIQYF. In DNA form, the CDR3 reads TGCAGTGCTAGTGTGCCGTTAGCCAAAAACATTCAGTACTTC.

The J gene is TRBJ2-3, the V gene TRBV9; 10 nucleotides align to TRBD2. Unmatched junction bases numbered 5, after V lost 0 bases and J lost 1 base. CDR1 and CDR2 from the germline V gene are SGDLS and YYNGEE. The CDR3 spans 17 residues. The CDR3 region has the DNA TGTGCCAGCAGCGTAGCTCGCACTAGCGGGGGCACAGATACGCAGTATTTT. Residues: CASSVARTSGGTDTQYF. Full variable domain (remainder filled in from reference TRBV9 and TRBJ2-3): DSGVTQTPKHLITATGQRVTLRCSPRSGDLSVYWYQQSLDQGLQFLIQYYNGEERAKGNILERFSAQQFPDLHSELNLSSLELGDSALYFCASSVARTSGGTDTQYFGPGTRLTVL.

The table lists this clonotype with many counts. The rearrangement links TRBV5-1 to TRBJ1-4; TRBD1 matches at 9 bases. Germline CDR1 reads SGHRS; CDR2 reads YFSETQ. The CDR3 length is 16 residues. The junction had 8 bases not matched to a gene; V was cut back by 0 bases and J by 8 bases. CDR3 region: CASSLGRDRVIEKLFF. The CDR3 DNA follows: TGCGCCAGCAGCTTGGGCCGGGACAGGGTCATCGAAAAACTGTTTTTT.

This clonotype was detected ten times or more. V and J are TRBV12-3 or TRBV12-4 and TRBJ2-5, with 8 bases matching TRBD1. The trim removed 6 bases at V and 4 bases at J, leaving 4 bases unmatched. The CDR3 has 13 residues. CDR3 amino acids: CASRGQDGETQYF. The CDR3 nucleotides are TGTGCCAGCAGGGGACAGGATGGAGAGACCCAGTACTTC.

This clonotype was detected many times. The chain links TRBV4-3 to TRBJ2-7; no clear D gene. V was clipped by 1 base and J by 1 base, with 5 bases between them. CDR3 length: 13 amino acids. Germline lookup yields CDR1 LGHNA and CDR2 YSLEER. CDR3 sequence reads: CASSQGPSYEQYF. The CDR3 nucleotides are TGCGCCAGCAGCCAAGGTCCGTCCTACGAGCAGTACTTC.

There are many counts of this clonotype. The chain links TRBV6-5 to TRBJ1-2; 7 bases agree with TRBD1. With 4 bases clipped from V and 6 bases from J, the junction kept 5 bases outside the gene matches. Germline assignment: CDR1 MNHEY and CDR2 SVGAGI. This CDR3 is built from 13 residues. CDR3 bases: TGTGCCAGCAGTTCTACAGGGGCTGATGGCTACACCTTC. It codes for CASSSTGADGYTF.